The rows below give T cell receptor beta chains drawn from one sample of a study of CD8+ T cells in alopecia areata. The data were produced by immunoSEQ multiplex PCR, yet TCRdb's version contains in-frame clones alone and is incomplete. The profile covers about 260,000 clones, with approximately 60% appearing a single time and 0.93% taken by the ten largest. Source: CD4+ T cells sorted from blood, taken at week 52, from a patient treated with tofacitinib. These receptors came from a human donor with alopecia areata. The CDR3 runs from the conserved cysteine through the conserved F or W. D genes are given only for firm matches. Only some rows state a clone size, as once, few, many or a class for expanded clones.

size: few
J: TRBJ2-3
V: TRBV5-6
D: NA
DNA: TGTGCCAGCAGCGCAGGAGTTCTTCGGACAGATACGCAGTATTTT
CDR3: CASSAGVLRTDTQYF

size: NA
J: TRBJ2-3
V: TRBV6-5
D: NA
DNA: TGTGCCAGCAGTTACCCGGCAAACACAGATACGCAGTATTTT
CDR3: CASSYPANTDTQYF

size: NA
J: TRBJ1-5
V: TRBV23-1
D: NA
DNA: TGCGCCAGCAGTCAATCAGAGTTGGCACAGTGCAATCAGCCCCAGCATTTT
CDR3: CASSQSELAQCNQPQHF

size: NA
J: TRBJ2-2
V: TRBV5-4
D: TRBD2
DNA: TGTGCCAGCAGCTTGGTCGCGGGGGCGAACACCGGGGAGCTGTTTTTT
CDR3: CASSLVAGANTGELFF

size: NA
J: TRBJ2-1
V: TRBV5-1
D: NA
DNA: TGCGCCAGCAGCGGGGGGACGCCCAGTGAGCAGTTCTTC
CDR3: CASSGGTPSEQFF

size: once
J: TRBJ2-1
V: TRBV11-2
D: NA
DNA: TGTGCCAGCAGCTTAGATCGCAGGAACTACAATGAGCAGTTCTTC
CDR3: CASSLDRRNYNEQFF

size: once
J: TRBJ1-1
V: TRBV6-5
D: NA
DNA: TGTGCCAGCAGTTACACAGGGCTCACTGAAGCTTTCTTT
CDR3: CASSYTGLTEAFF

size: NA
J: TRBJ2-2
V: TRBV7-2
D: NA
DNA: TGTGCCAGCAGCTTATCGGGGACCGGGGAGCTGTTTTTT
CDR3: CASSLSGTGELFF

size: NA
J: TRBJ2-3
V: TRBV27
D: TRBD1
DNA: TGTGCCAGCAGTTTAGGGACAGGGAAAGCTTTTCTCACAGATACGCAGTATTTT
CDR3: CASSLGTGKAFLTDTQYF

size: NA
J: TRBJ2-5
V: TRBV5-6
D: NA
DNA: TGTGCCAGCAGCTTGGGGTGGCAGCAAGAGACCCAGTACTTC
CDR3: CASSLGWQQETQYF

size: NA
J: TRBJ2-5
V: TRBV5-1
D: TRBD1
DNA: TGCGCCAGCAGTCTCCCAGGGGGTGAGACCCAGTACTTC
CDR3: CASSLPGGETQYF

size: NA
J: TRBJ2-3
V: TRBV29-1
D: NA
DNA: TGCAGCGTTGAGCGAGGTCTGGGGCAGTATTTT
CDR3: CSVERGLGQYF

size: NA
J: TRBJ2-7
V: TRBV4-3
D: TRBD2
DNA: TGCGCCAGCAGCCCCTCTAGCGGGGGCTACGAGCAGTACTTC
CDR3: CASSPSSGGYEQYF

size: NA
J: TRBJ2-1
V: TRBV4-3
D: NA
DNA: TGCGCCAGCAGCCGGACCATCTACAATGAGCAGTTCTTC
CDR3: CASSRTIYNEQFF

size: NA
J: TRBJ2-5
V: TRBV27
D: NA
DNA: TGTGCCAGCAGTCGGCCAGGGAAGGGGGAGACCCAGTACTTC
CDR3: CASSRPGKGETQYF

size: few
J: TRBJ1-1
V: TRBV2
D: NA
DNA: TGTGCCAGCAGTGAAGCGGCAGAAGCTTTCTTT
CDR3: CASSEAAEAFF

size: few
J: TRBJ1-4
V: TRBV12-5
D: NA
DNA: TGTGCTAGTGGTTTGCAGGCCCGGCAACTGTTTTTT
CDR3: CASGLQARQLFF

size: NA
J: TRBJ1-5
V: TRBV29-1
D: TRBD1
DNA: TGCAGCGTTGCGATGGACAGGGGGGATCAGCCCCAGCATTTT
CDR3: CSVAMDRGDQPQHF

size: NA
J: TRBJ2-3
V: TRBV25-1
D: NA
DNA: TGTGCCAGCAGTCTCCGGGGCCACCGCACAGATACGCAGTATTTT
CDR3: CASSLRGHRTDTQYF

size: many
J: TRBJ2-1
V: TRBV7-2
D: NA
DNA: TGTGCCAGCAGCCGGCCCAGGAATGAGCAGTTCTTC
CDR3: CASSRPRNEQFF

size: NA
J: TRBJ1-2
V: TRBV5-1
D: NA
DNA: TGCGCCAGCAGCTTGGAAGGAAACTATGGCTACACCTTC
CDR3: CASSLEGNYGYTF

size: few
J: TRBJ1-4
V: TRBV7-8
D: NA
DNA: TGTGCCACCATGGGGCAGGCCAATGAAAAACTGTTTTTT
CDR3: CATMGQANEKLFF

size: NA
J: TRBJ1-1
V: TRBV30
D: NA
DNA: TGTGCCTGTGGACGTGGTGGGACTGAAGCTTTCTTT
CDR3: CACGRGGTEAFF

size: NA
J: TRBJ1-5
V: TRBV7-2
D: NA
DNA: TGTGCCAGCAGCCATAGGGATCAGCCCCAGCATTTT
CDR3: CASSHRDQPQHF

size: once
J: TRBJ1-2
V: TRBV4-2
D: NA
DNA: TGTGCCAGCAGCCAAGAGGGGGGAGGCGGCTATGGCTACACCTTC
CDR3: CASSQEGGGGYGYTF

size: few
J: TRBJ2-6
V: TRBV7-8
D: NA
DNA: TGTGCCAGCACCCTACTGGGGGGGGCTGCTGGGGCCAACGTCCTGACTTTC
CDR3: CASTLLGGAAGANVLTF

size: few
J: TRBJ1-2
V: TRBV2
D: NA
DNA: TGTGCCAGCAGTGAGAGATATGGCTACACCTTC
CDR3: CASSERYGYTF

size: NA
J: TRBJ1-1
V: TRBV6-5
D: NA
DNA: TGTGCCAGCAGTCTTTCCCACGTGAACACTGAAGCTTTCTTT
CDR3: CASSLSHVNTEAFF

size: NA
J: TRBJ2-5
V: TRBV4-1
D: NA
DNA: TGCGCCAGCAGCCAAGGGACCGGGAAGACCCAGTACTTC
CDR3: CASSQGTGKTQYF